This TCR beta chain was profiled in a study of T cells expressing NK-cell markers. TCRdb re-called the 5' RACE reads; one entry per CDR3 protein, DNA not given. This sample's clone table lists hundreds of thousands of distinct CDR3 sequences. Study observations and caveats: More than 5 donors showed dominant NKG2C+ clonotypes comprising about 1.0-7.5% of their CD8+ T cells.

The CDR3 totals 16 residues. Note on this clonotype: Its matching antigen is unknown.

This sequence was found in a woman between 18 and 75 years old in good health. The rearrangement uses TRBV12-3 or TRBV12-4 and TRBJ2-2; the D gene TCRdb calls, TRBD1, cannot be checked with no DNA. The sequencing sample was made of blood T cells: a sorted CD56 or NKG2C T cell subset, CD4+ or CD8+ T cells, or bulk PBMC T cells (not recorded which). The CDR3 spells CASSRTGTLNTGELFF.